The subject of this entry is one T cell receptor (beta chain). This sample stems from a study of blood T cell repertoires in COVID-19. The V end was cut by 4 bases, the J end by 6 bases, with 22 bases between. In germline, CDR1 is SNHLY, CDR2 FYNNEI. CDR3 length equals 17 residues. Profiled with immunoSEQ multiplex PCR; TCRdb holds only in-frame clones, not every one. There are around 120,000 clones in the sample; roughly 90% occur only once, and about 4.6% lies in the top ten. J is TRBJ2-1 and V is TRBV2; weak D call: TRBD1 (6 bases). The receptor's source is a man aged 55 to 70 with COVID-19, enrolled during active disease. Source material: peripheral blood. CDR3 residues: CASSGWKTTLGGNEQFF. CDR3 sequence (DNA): TGTGCCAGCAGTGGGTGGAAAACTACTTTAGGGGGCAATGAGCAGTTCTTC.